This is a list of T cell receptor beta chains from one sample in a study of cytomegalovirus exposure and HLA in healthy donors. Sequencing was performed with immunoSEQ multiplex PCR; in TCRdb, only in-frame clones are kept and a portion is missing. The table lists under 250,000 clones, 60% to 80% of them singletons, with just under 3% in the top ten. Sequencing input: PBMCs. These receptors were collected from a woman between 25 and 40 years old in good health and CMV-seronegative. CDR3s include the opening cysteine and the closing phenylalanine or tryptophan. D genes are given only for firm matches. Clone size appears in some rows only: once, few, many, or a class for an expanded clone.

cdr3_aa cdr3_nt d_call j_call v_call clone_size
CASSQYGTGRGGTDTQYF TGCGCCAGCAGCCAATACGGAACGGGGCGGGGGGGCACAGATACGCAGTATTTT TRBD2 TRBJ2-3 TRBV4-1 -
CASSQRQGYEQYF TGCGCCAGCAGCCAACGTCAGGGTTACGAGCAGTACTTC - TRBJ2-7 TRBV4-1 few
CATSVNNSGSRPDTQYF TGTGCCACCAGCGTAAATAATAGCGGGAGTCGTCCAGATACGCAGTATTTT TRBD2 TRBJ2-3 TRBV15 once
CASSLGIGVAAFF TGTGCCAGCAGCTTGGGGATCGGGGTGGCAGCTTTCTTT - TRBJ1-1 TRBV5-6 -
CATVPGNGYTF TGTGCCACCGTACCAGGGAATGGCTACACCTTC - TRBJ1-2 TRBV6-1 -
CASSVGRGEAFF TGTGCCAGCAGCGTAGGACGGGGAGAAGCTTTCTTT - TRBJ1-1 TRBV9 -
CASSPSFPAGGNTEAFF TGTGCCAGCAGCCCCTCCTTTCCGGCTGGGGGCAACACTGAAGCTTTCTTT - TRBJ1-1 TRBV9 -
CASSDPGHVNGYTF TGTGCCAGCAGTGATCCGGGACACGTTAATGGCTACACCTTC - TRBJ1-2 TRBV6-1 few
CASSPPLAASTDTQYF TGTGCCAGCAGCCCCCCCCTAGCGGCTAGCACAGATACGCAGTATTTT TRBD2 TRBJ2-3 TRBV28 -
CASSFSGWLNSPLHF TGTGCCAGCAGCTTCAGCGGCTGGCTTAATTCACCCCTCCACTTT - TRBJ1-6 TRBV5-8 -
CASSTQGSYNEQFF TGTGCCAGTAGTACACAGGGATCCTACAATGAGCAGTTCTTC - TRBJ2-1 TRBV19 -
CASSQDSSGKYEQYF TGTGCCAGCAGCCAAGATAGTAGCGGGAAGTACGAGCAGTACTTC TRBD2 TRBJ2-7 TRBV14 -
CAISEARGRETQYF TGTGCCATCAGTGAGGCGAGGGGGCGGGAGACCCAGTACTTC TRBD1 TRBJ2-5 TRBV10-3 once
CASSLLGQGAGNTIYF TGTGCCAGCTCCTTACTCGGACAGGGGGCTGGAAACACCATATATTTT TRBD1 TRBJ1-3 TRBV18 -
CASARTGSSYEQYF TGTGCCAGTGCCCGGACAGGGAGCTCCTACGAGCAGTACTTC TRBD1 TRBJ2-7 TRBV19 -
CASSDGTSGRAIEQYF TGTGCCAGCAGCGATGGGACTAGCGGGAGGGCCATCGAGCAGTACTTC TRBD2 TRBJ2-7 TRBV7-9 -
CASSLRLAGTGELFF TGTGCCAGCAGCTTGCGACTAGCGGGAACCGGGGAGCTGTTTTTT TRBD2 TRBJ2-2 TRBV7-2 -
CASRSAGPKNIQYF TGCGCCAGCAGGTCCGCGGGGCCCAAAAACATTCAGTACTTC - TRBJ2-4 TRBV5-1 -
CASSLASGGGGPLDTQYF TGTGCCAGCAGCTTAGCCAGCGGGGGGGGAGGTCCCCTTGATACGCAGTATTTT TRBD2 TRBJ2-3 TRBV11-2 -
CASSQSGRSTDTQYF TGTGCCAGCAGCCAAAGCGGGAGAAGCACAGATACGCAGTATTTT TRBD2 TRBJ2-3 TRBV27 few
CASSSSGRLAAYNEQFF TGTGCCAGCAGCTCCAGCGGGCGACTAGCGGCCTACAATGAGCAGTTCTTC TRBD2 TRBJ2-1 TRBV7-6 -
CASSSRTGLGTGELFF TGTGCCAGCAGCTCAAGGACAGGGTTGGGCACCGGGGAGCTGTTTTTT TRBD1 TRBJ2-2 TRBV13 -
CASSSVSMNTEAFF TGTGCCAGCAGTTCGGTTTCCATGAACACTGAAGCTTTCTTT - TRBJ1-1 TRBV28 -
CASSSRGGWVTEAFF TGTGCCAGCAGCTCCCGGGGGGGCTGGGTTACTGAAGCTTTCTTT - TRBJ1-1 TRBV11-3 -
CASSVDEQMNEKLFF TGTGCCAGCAGCGTAGACGAACAGATGAACGAAAAACTGTTTTTT - TRBJ1-4 TRBV9 -
CASSPRQMETQYF TGTGCCAGCAGCCCCAGACAGATGGAGACCCAGTACTTC - TRBJ2-5 TRBV7-9 -
CASKGTGSQETQYF TGCGCCAGCAAGGGGACAGGGAGCCAAGAGACCCAGTACTTC TRBD1 TRBJ2-5 TRBV5-1 -
CASSLLAWSYNEQFF TGTGCCAGCAGCTTACTAGCGTGGTCTTATAATGAGCAGTTCTTC TRBD2 TRBJ2-1 TRBV5-4 -
CASSILAGGEQFF TGTGCCAGTAGTATACTAGCGGGCGGTGAGCAGTTCTTC TRBD2 TRBJ2-1 TRBV19 few
CAISESMGRTEAFF TGTGCCATCAGTGAGTCGATGGGGAGGACTGAAGCTTTCTTT - TRBJ1-1 TRBV10-3 few
CASSSSGQPQHF TGTGCCAGCAGCTCCTCAGGTCAGCCCCAGCATTTT - TRBJ1-5 TRBV5-6 -
CSVATGVEQYF TGCAGCGTTGCGACAGGGGTCGAGCAGTACTTC TRBD1 TRBJ2-7 TRBV29-1 -
CSVSGGETSSYEQYF TGCAGCGTTTCTGGGGGGGAGACTTCATCCTACGAGCAGTACTTC TRBD2 TRBJ2-7 TRBV29-1 -
CASRNRPKLKGGGNNEQFF TGTGCCAGCAGGAACCGTCCCAAACTGAAGGGCGGGGGGAACAATGAGCAGTTCTTC TRBD2 TRBJ2-1 TRBV4-2 few
CASSQDWEQKLFF TGTGCCAGCAGCCAAGATTGGGAGCAAAAACTGTTTTTT - TRBJ1-4 TRBV4-2 -